This TCR beta chain stems from a study of cytomegalovirus exposure and HLA in healthy donors. V was cut by 6 bases and J by 2 bases, with 14 bases left in between. The V gene's germline CDR1 is MNHEY and CDR2 SVGAGI. CDR3 length: 14 amino acids. Amplification used 60 Vbeta primers and 13 Jbeta primers. Data came from immunoSEQ multiplex PCR; TCRdb stores just in-frame clones and leaves some out. This sample has around 130,000 clones, with less than 80% found just once. The sequence was collected from a man aged 40-49 years in good health and CMV-seropositive. Material: PBMCs. The chain couples TRBV6-5 to TRBJ2-7, with D tentatively TRBD1 (6 bases). CDR3 protein: CASSPKTGTYEQYF. In DNA, the CDR3 is TGTGCCAGCAGCCCCAAGACAGGCACCTACGAGCAGTACTTC.